This T cell receptor beta chain was recovered during a study of a mutant IDH1 vaccine in newly diagnosed glioma. About the research overall: Vaccination followed radiotherapy alone by 4-6 weeks, or accompanied temozolomide cycles. Earlier care involved radiotherapy, temozolomide, or both, and the majority received both.

Concerning this clone: The antigen is undetermined.

Regarding time point: week 35, safety follow-up. The content of each vaccine dose was 300 ug of mutant IDH1 20-mer peptide, and topical imiquimod accompanied it. Patients carried new grade 3 or 4 IDH1-mutant astrocytomas lacking nuclear ATRX. Germline V gene lookup returns CDR1 MNHEY and CDR2 SMNVEV (reference sequence). V lost 6 bases and J lost 4, with 7 bases in between. This CDR3 is 12 amino acids long. The table came from immunoSEQ multiplex PCR; TCRdb's copy has only in-frame clones and leaves some out. The sample lists around 70,000 clones, about 88% occurring once. The source of this sequence is a man younger than 40 with glioma. Here the sequenced sample was PBMCs, taken from a glioma patient whose treatment included an IDH1 peptide vaccine. This chain links TRBV27 with TRBJ2-1; D ambiguous. In DNA, the CDR3 is TGTGCCAGCAGCCGTGGGTACAATGAGCAGTTCTTC. Protein: CASSRGYNEQFF.